This TCR beta chain was recovered during a study of cytomegalovirus exposure and HLA in healthy donors. Study outcomes and limitations: A few V segments could not be told apart, such as TRBV6-2 and TRBV6-3, and were left out.

Germline CDR1 and CDR2: SGHDN and FVKESK. V dropped 4 bases and J dropped 4; count of bases not matched to a gene: 8. The CDR3 contains 16 residues. Note on this clone: No antigen is known for it.

60 Vbeta and 13 Jbeta primers were used in PCR. Here immunoSEQ multiplex PCR was the method, and the copy in TCRdb shows in-frame clones only, minus some. Of nearly 110,000 clones in the sample, about 81% were seen once. The clonotype was recovered from a male donor in good health and CMV-seropositive. Material for sequencing was PBMCs. The chain carries TRBV14 and TRBJ2-2; 8 nucleotides line up with TRBD1. CDR3 loop: CASSRKQGAGTGELFF. CDR3 DNA: TGTGCCAGCAGCCGAAAGCAGGGGGCGGGCACCGGGGAGCTGTTTTTT.